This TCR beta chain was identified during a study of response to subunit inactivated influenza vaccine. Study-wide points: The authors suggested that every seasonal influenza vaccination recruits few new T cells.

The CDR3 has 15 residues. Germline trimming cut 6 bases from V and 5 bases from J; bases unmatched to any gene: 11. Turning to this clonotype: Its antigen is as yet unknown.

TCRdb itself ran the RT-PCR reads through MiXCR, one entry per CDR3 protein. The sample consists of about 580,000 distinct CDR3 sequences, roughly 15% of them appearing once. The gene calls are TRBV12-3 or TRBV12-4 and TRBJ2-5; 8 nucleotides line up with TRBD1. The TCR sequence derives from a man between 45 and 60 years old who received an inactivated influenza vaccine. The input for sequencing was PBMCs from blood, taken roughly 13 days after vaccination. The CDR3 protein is CASRQTGAQVETQYF. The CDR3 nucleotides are TGTGCCAGCAGGCAGACAGGGGCTCAGGTCGAGACCCAGTACTTC.